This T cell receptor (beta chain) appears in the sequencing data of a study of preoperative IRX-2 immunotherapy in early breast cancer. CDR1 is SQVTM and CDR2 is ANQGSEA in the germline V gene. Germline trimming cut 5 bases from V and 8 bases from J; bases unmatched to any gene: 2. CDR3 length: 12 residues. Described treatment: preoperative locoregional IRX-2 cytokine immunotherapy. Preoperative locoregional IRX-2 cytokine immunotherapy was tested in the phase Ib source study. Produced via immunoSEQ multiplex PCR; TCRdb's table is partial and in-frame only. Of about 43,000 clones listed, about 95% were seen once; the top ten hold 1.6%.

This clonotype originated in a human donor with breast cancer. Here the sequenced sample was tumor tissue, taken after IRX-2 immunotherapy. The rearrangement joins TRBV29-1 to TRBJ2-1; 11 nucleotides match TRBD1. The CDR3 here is CSVPGQGDEQFF. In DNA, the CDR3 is TGCAGCGTTCCGGGACAGGGGGATGAGCAGTTCTTC.